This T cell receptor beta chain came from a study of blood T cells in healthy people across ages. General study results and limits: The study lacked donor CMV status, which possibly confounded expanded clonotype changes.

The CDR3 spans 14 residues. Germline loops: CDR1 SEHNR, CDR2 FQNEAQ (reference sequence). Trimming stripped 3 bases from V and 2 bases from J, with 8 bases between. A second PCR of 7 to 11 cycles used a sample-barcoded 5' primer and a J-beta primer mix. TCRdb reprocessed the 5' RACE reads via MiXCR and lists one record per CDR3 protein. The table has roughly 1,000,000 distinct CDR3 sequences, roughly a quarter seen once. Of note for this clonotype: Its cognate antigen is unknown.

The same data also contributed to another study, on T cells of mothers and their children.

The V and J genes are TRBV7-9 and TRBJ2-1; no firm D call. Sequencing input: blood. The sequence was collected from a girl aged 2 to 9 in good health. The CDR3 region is CASSLDGTYNEQFF. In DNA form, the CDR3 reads TGTGCCAGCAGCTTGGACGGAACCTACAATGAGCAGTTCTTC.